This T cell receptor beta chain was found in a study of T-cell reconstitution after alpha-beta-depleted transplantation in children. A library of TCRbeta sequences, prepared with unique molecular identifiers, was generated. MiXCR, applied by TCRdb to the PCR reads, yields one record per CDR3 protein. The sample has some 200,000 distinct CDR3 sequences; 8.4% are singletons. Study-level results: Alpha-beta T cells present about two months after transplant were reported to originate from several hundred expanded graft clones.

Turning to this clonotype: What it binds is unknown.

Trimming left V 8 bases short and J 1 base short, with 15 bases between. CDR1 and CDR2 (germline): SGDLS, YYNGEE. The CDR3 is 14 amino acids. The sequence came from a male patient between 2 and 10 years old who had a stem cell transplant for acute myeloid leukemia, so the T cells may come from the graft donor. Specimen: PBMCs, mostly from graft donor cells, collected 360 days after TCRalphabeta/CD19-depleted stem cell transplant. The rearrangement uses TRBV9 and TRBJ2-5; perhaps TRBD2 as D (5 bases). In nucleotides, the CDR3 is TGTGCCAGGACCCCCATTGGAGGCCAAGAGACCCAGTACTTC. Translated: CARTPIGGQETQYF.